Listed here is a single TCR beta chain. What it recognizes is unknown. Measured with immunoSEQ multiplex PCR; TCRdb has only the in-frame clones, and not every one. The data show some 8,100 clones, roughly 79% seen once. The data derive from a study of tumor-infiltrating lymphocytes in localized non-small cell lung cancer. Study information: Patients included smokers and never-smokers with various histologies, some sampled after neoadjuvant chemotherapy. The study, taken as a whole, reports: Only some patients had TCR sequencing, depending on available tissue. Different pieces of the same tissue went to different assays, confounding technical variation with intratumor heterogeneity. Tumors had more T cell infiltration than uninvolved lung, per TCRbeta sequencing and CD3 counts.

Trimming pared 0 bases from V and 0 bases from J, leaving 9 bases between. The CDR3 contains 16 residues. CDR1 is MGHRA and CDR2 is YSYEKL in the germline V gene. The chain combines TRBV4-1 with TRBJ2-1; D may be TRBD1 or TRBD2 (6 bases each). The clonotype originates from a human donor with non-small cell lung cancer. The specimen sequenced was uninvolved lung tissue not adjacent to the tumor. The CDR3 coding sequence is TGCGCCAGCAGCCAAGAAGGGGGGAGCTCCTACAATGAGCAGTTCTTC. Translated: CASSQEGGSSYNEQFF.